This TCR beta chain was identified during a study of blood T cell repertoires in COVID-19. Per the study methods: Amplification of reference gene primers was used by the study to estimate nucleated cell counts. Method: immunoSEQ multiplex PCR; TCRdb's copy keeps in-frame clones and lacks some. Clone size and the V and J calls come from that table; the DNA yielded D and trimming. Of some 420,000 clones listed, 75% to 90% are singletons. Germline V CDR1 and CDR2: KGHSH, LQKENI. Between the trimmed V and J ends, which lost 0 bases and 3 bases, there was a span of 7 bases. The CDR3 is 14 amino acids. Sample: PBMCs or T cells enriched from blood (not recorded which). The TCR sequence derives from a man between 25 and 39 years old who had recovered from COVID-19. The chain couples TRBV18 to TRBJ2-3, with D tentatively TRBD1 (5 bases). The CDR3 sequence is CASSPPQGTDTQYF. In DNA, the CDR3 is TGTGCCAGCTCACCACCCCAGGGAACAGATACGCAGTATTTT.